The entry below describes one T cell receptor beta chain. Its antigen is currently unknown. Germline loops: CDR1 MNHEY, CDR2 SVGAGI. CDR3 length equals 15 residues. V lost 0 bases to trimming and J lost 3 bases, with 12 bases between them. These data are taken from a study of T cell responses to AZD1222 COVID-19 vaccine. Study-wide results and limits: After two AZD1222 doses, spike-specific TCR breadth and depth rose versus day 0. Donors were mostly white British, more females; clonal diversity possibly underestimated. Close to half of all spike-specific TCRs reportedly target regions of the variants that are unmutated.

TCRdb's table, derived via immunoSEQ multiplex PCR, lists solely in-frame clones and lacks some. The sample lists under 200,000 clones; 92% were seen once. This specimen consisted of peripheral blood, obtained on day 0 of MenACWY control vaccination. The genes are TRBV6-5 and TRBJ2-7; no clear D gene. This sequence originates from an adult in good health. The CDR3 here is CASSYSGSVNYEQYF. The CDR3 DNA sequence: TGTGCCAGCAGTTACTCGGGCTCCGTAAACTACGAGCAGTACTTC.